A single sample is the source of the 18 T cell receptor beta chains below, sequenced in a study of blood T cell repertoires in COVID-19. TCRdb keeps only in-frame clones here, not all; method: immunoSEQ multiplex PCR. Of 250,000 to 350,000 clones listed, roughly 84% are singletons. Sequencing was performed on peripheral blood. The receptors were sampled from a human donor with COVID-19, enrolled during active disease. The donor label of this sample is uncertain.

For this clone: The junction does not match germline at one end; this may be a read error. CDR3 protein: CASSVGVGLAGMAVF. CDR3 nucleotide sequence: TGTGCCAGCAGCGTAGGCGTGGGACTAGCGGGAATGGCGGTCTTC. The V and J genes are TRBV9 and TRBJ2-1, with 13 bases matching TRBD2. Germline V CDR1 and CDR2: SGDLS, YYNGEE. CDR3 length equals 15 residues.

The chain carries TRBV20-1 and TRBJ2-3, with D unresolved. The CDR3 contains 11 residues. Germline V lookup: CDR1 DFQATT, CDR2 SNEGSKA (reference sequence). The V and J ends lost 2 bases and 5 bases respectively, with 5 bases between them. The CDR3 spells CSARKQDTQYF. In DNA form, the CDR3 reads TGCAGTGCTAGAAAGCAAGATACGCAGTATTTT.

This clone showed up just a few times. The chain links TRBV5-6 to TRBJ2-7; TRBD1 matches 7 bases. J lost 5 bases, V lost 0 bases, and 2 bases had no gene match. The CDR3 is made up of 13 amino acids. CDR1 SGHDT and CDR2 YYEEEE come from the germline V gene. CDR3 region: CASSLDRGDEQYF. The CDR3 coding sequence is TGTGCCAGCAGCTTGGACAGGGGCGACGAGCAGTACTTC.

V gene TRBV28 combines with J gene TRBJ1-2; D possibly corresponds to TRBD1 (5 bases). Trimming cost V 7 bases and J 5 bases, with 17 bases left between them. CDR1 is MDHEN and CDR2 is SYDVKM in the germline V gene. CDR3 length: 14 amino acids. The CDR3 here is CASIPWGGIYGYTF. The CDR3 DNA sequence: TGTGCCAGCATTCCTTGGGGCGGGATATATGGCTACACCTTC.

This chain joins TRBV3-1 (or the pseudogene TRBV3-2) and TRBJ1-5; 8 positions agree with TRBD1. Germline CDR1 and CDR2: LGHDT and YNNKEL (reference sequence). J gave up 2 bases and V 1 base, and 4 bases lay outside the gene matches. The CDR3 totals 16 residues. In DNA, the CDR3 is TGTGCCAGCAGCCAAGGGACAGGGTTAGGCAATCAGCCCCAGCATTTT. This translates into CASSQGTGLGNQPQHF.

The chain uses TRBV29-1 and TRBJ1-3; tentatively, D is TRBD1 (5 bases). V was clipped by 6 bases and J by 4 bases, with 13 bases between them. The CDR3 length is 13 residues. CDR1 SQVTM and CDR2 ANQGSEA come from the germline V gene. CDR3 nucleotide sequence: TGCAGCGTAGGGGCCACAAACGGAAACACCATATATTTT. As protein: CSVGATNGNTIYF.

This chain connects TRBV11-2 to TRBJ1-3, with D unresolved. Trimming removed 3 bases at V and 0 bases at J, with 12 bases between. Germline-derived CDR1 and CDR2 are SGHAT and FQNNGV. The CDR3 has 16 residues. CDR3 residues: CASSLIRGVSGNTIYF. CDR3 nucleotide sequence: TGTGCCAGCAGCTTGATTCGAGGAGTCTCTGGAAACACCATATATTTT.

This chain links TRBV27 with TRBJ1-1; no clear D gene. CDR1 and CDR2 from the germline V gene are MNHEY and SMNVEV (reference sequence). This CDR3 comprises 14 residues. Trimming left V 8 bases short and J 3 bases short, with 16 bases between. DNA for the CDR3: TGTGCCAGCTCTGGTCGGTCGAAAGACACTGAAGCTTTCTTT. Protein sequence: CASSGRSKDTEAFF.

The gene calls are TRBV11-3 and TRBJ2-7, with D maybe TRBD1 (5 bases). Trimming left V 2 bases short and J 4 bases short, with 12 bases between. The CDR3 runs to 14 residues. Germline V gives CDR1 SGHNT, CDR2 YENEEA. The DNA for the CDR3 is TGTGCCAGCAGCTTAAGGGGCGCCGGGTACGAGCAGTACTTC. It encodes CASSLRGAGYEQYF.

This chain uses TRBV27 with TRBJ1-1; 9 nucleotides line up with TRBD1. Losses at the gene ends were 2 bases for V and 6 bases for J; bases not matched to a gene: 4. The CDR3 contains 14 residues. In germline, CDR1 is MNHEY, CDR2 SMNVEV (reference sequence). The CDR3 loop reads CASSLRGQGPEAFF. CDR3 nucleotides: TGTGCCAGCAGTTTACGGGGACAGGGTCCTGAAGCTTTCTTT.

The V gene is TRBV6-6, the J gene TRBJ2-1, with 10 bases that match TRBD2. The J segment lost 5 bases and the V segment lost 5 bases, leaving 12 bases of the junction unmatched. The CDR3 runs to 17 residues. The germline V gene encodes CDR1 MNHNY and CDR2 SVGAGI (reference sequence). Here the CDR3 reads CASSPQRTSGRDNEQFF. The CDR3 nucleotides are TGTGCCAGCAGTCCCCAACGGACTAGCGGAAGAGACAATGAGCAGTTCTTC.

CDR3 nucleotides: TGTGCCAGCAGCCCGACTTTGGGTTCCTACGAGCAGTACTTC. Residues: CASSPTLGSYEQYF. The rearrangement links TRBV5-4 to TRBJ2-7, with D uncertain. This CDR3 has 14 residues. Germline-derived CDR1 and CDR2 are SGHNT and YYREEE (reference sequence). The ends were cut back, 4 bases at V and 1 base at J, with 12 bases in the middle.

The chain uses TRBV19 and TRBJ1-5, with 8 bases matching TRBD1. Losses at the gene ends were 7 bases for V and 5 bases for J; bases not matched to a gene: 7. This CDR3 comprises 14 residues. Germline V gene lookup returns CDR1 LNHDA and CDR2 SQIVND (reference sequence). The CDR3 is CASTLGQVHQPQHF. The CDR3 DNA reads as TGTGCCAGTACCCTGGGACAGGTCCATCAGCCCCAGCATTTT.

This clone occurred a few times. The chain carries TRBV21-1 and TRBJ2-1; no check of the table's D call, TRBD2, against the DNA was made. TRBV21-1 is termed a pseudogene. This CDR3 contains 18 residues. The CDR3 here is CASSQRGLAGSSYNEQFF. The CDR3 DNA reads TGTGCCAGCAGCCAACGGGGACTAGCGGGATCCTCCTACAATGAGCAGTTCTTC.

The chain is built from TRBV5-6 and TRBJ1-2; D remains ambiguous. The V and J ends lost 0 bases and 7 bases respectively, with 10 bases between them. CDR1 is SGHDT, CDR2 YYEEEE, per germline. CDR3 length equals 13 residues. For the CDR3, the DNA is TGTGCCAGCAGCTTGGCAGCGACTGGTGGCTACACCTTC. Translation: CASSLAATGGYTF.

V gene TRBV5-8 combines with J gene TRBJ1-4; TRBD1 aligns across 7 bases. CDR1 and CDR2 from the germline V gene are SGHTS and YDEGEE. The CDR3 runs to 14 residues. The V and J ends lost 6 bases and 7 bases, in that order; junction bases with no gene match: 9. CDR3 DNA sequence: TGTGCCAGCAACTTCAGGGGGATCGGTGAAAAACTGTTTTTT. This gives the protein CASNFRGIGEKLFF. Combining the CDR3 with reference TRBV5-8 and TRBJ1-4 gives the whole variable domain EAGVTQSPTHLIKTRGQQATLRCSPISGHTSVYWYQQALGLGLQFLLWYDEGEERNRGNFPPRFSGRQFPNYSSELNVNALELEDSALYLCASNFRGIGEKLFFGSGTQLSVL.

Note on this clone: Relative to the germline gene, one junction end is altered; a read error may explain this. J is TRBJ2-5 and V is TRBV7-7; 7 nucleotides align to TRBD1. From germline, CDR1 is SSHAT and CDR2 FNYEAQ (reference sequence). The length of the CDR3 is 15 residues. CDR3 amino acids: CASSLSATGLETQYF. Written as DNA, the CDR3 is TGTGCTAGCAGCTTGTCAGCGACAGGGCTGGAGACCCAGTACTTC.

The genes are TRBV5-1 and TRBJ1-1; maybe TRBD1 (6 bases). V gave up 0 bases and J gave up 5 bases, with 17 bases separating them. CDR3 size: 16 residues. Germline V gives CDR1 SGHRS, CDR2 YFSETQ. In DNA form, the CDR3 reads TGCGCCAGCAGCTTGGAGGAAGGGGGAGCTGAAACTGAAGCTTTCTTT. Its protein product is CASSLEEGGAETEAFF.